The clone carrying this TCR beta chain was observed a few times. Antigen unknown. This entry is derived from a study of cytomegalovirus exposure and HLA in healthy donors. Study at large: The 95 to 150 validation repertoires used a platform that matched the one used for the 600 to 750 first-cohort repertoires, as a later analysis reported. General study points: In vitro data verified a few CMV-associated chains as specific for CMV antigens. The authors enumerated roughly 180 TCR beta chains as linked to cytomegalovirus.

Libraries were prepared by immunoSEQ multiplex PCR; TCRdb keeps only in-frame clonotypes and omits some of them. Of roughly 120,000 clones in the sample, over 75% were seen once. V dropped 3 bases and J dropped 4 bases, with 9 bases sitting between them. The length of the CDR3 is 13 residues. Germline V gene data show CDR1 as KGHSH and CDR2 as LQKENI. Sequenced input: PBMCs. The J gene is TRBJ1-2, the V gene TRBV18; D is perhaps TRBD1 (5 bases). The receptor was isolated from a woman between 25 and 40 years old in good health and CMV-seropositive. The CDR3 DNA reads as TGTGCCAGCTCACCGGACACGCTCTATGGCTACACCTTC. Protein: CASSPDTLYGYTF.